This T cell receptor (beta chain) is drawn from a study of cytomegalovirus exposure and HLA in healthy donors. Study overall: An earlier analysis identified 120 million or so unique TCR beta sequences in 170 million or so T cells. Study results and caveats: Earlier analysis looked at TCR beta V segments, and most were productive about 87% or about 30% of the time. There were around 160 TCR beta chains listed as cytomegalovirus-associated. The dataset shows that most TCR sequences were rare, while some public TCRs occurred in many donors.

Primers included in the PCR were 60 Vbeta and 13 Jbeta primers. The table came from immunoSEQ multiplex PCR; TCRdb's copy has only in-frame clones and leaves some out. The sample contains fewer than 150,000 clones, about four fifths of which appear only once. For this clone: Its antigen is unknown.

Germline V gives CDR1 LGHNA, CDR2 YSLEER. The CDR3 contains 15 residues. J lost 6 bases, V lost 7 bases, and 9 bases had no gene match. The clonotype originates from a male donor in good health and CMV-seronegative. The V and J genes are TRBV4-3 and TRBJ1-4; 9 nucleotides line up with TRBD1. Sequencing was done on a sample of PBMCs. CDR3 nucleotides: TGCGCCAGCAAGGAAGTCCGGACAGGGGATGAAAAACTGTTTTTT. It codes for CASKEVRTGDEKLFF.